This entry lists 28 T cell receptor beta chains sequenced from one sample in a study of graft-versus-host responses after intestinal transplantation listed by TCRdb under 2021. To isolate intraepithelial and lamina propria lymphocytes from graft specimens, dithiothreitol, EDTA incubations and collagenase D digestion were used. Library generation was performed with the immunoSEQ multiplex PCR assay. The clones in this table, taken by TCRdb from immuneACCESS, are in-frame only. Not every clone is retained; where verified, under half of the shortfall comes from an unresolved V gene, and the cause of the rest is unknown. In all, the sample holds about 22,000 clones, and around 80% of those were seen once. Of the sample, roughly 3% falls within the top ten clones. This sample comprised ileum tissue, obtained 12 days after intestinal transplant. The receptors shown here come from a human patient who received an intestinal transplant, so some T cells may come from the graft donor.

The CDR3 is CASSLNRASPAEAFF. The CDR3 bases are TGTGCCAGCAGCTTGAACAGGGCAAGTCCGGCCGAAGCTTTCTTT. The V and J genes are TRBV7-9 and TRBJ1-1, with D perhaps TRBD1 (6 bases). The CDR3 runs 15 residues. Germline lookup yields CDR1 SEHNR and CDR2 FQNEAQ (reference sequence). V was trimmed by 3 bases and J by 8 bases, leaving 19 bases between them.

This chain uses TRBV11-2 with TRBJ1-2, with TRBD1 matching 9 bases. CDR1 SGHAT and CDR2 FQNNGV come from the germline V gene. V lost 2 bases to trimming and J lost 8 bases; unmatched junction nucleotides: 3. This CDR3 is 13 amino acids long. CDR3 residues: CASSLRTGDGYTF. CDR3 nucleotides: TGTGCCAGCAGCTTAAGGACAGGGGACGGCTACACCTTC.

The V gene is TRBV9, the J gene TRBJ1-1, with D uncertain. CDR1 and CDR2 from the germline V gene are SGDLS and YYNGEE. Trimming took off 0 bases at V and 3 bases at J, with 9 bases between the two ends. The CDR3 totals 14 residues. Here the CDR3 DNA reads TGTGCCAGCAGCGTAGGGGAGGAATACACTGAAGCTTTCTTT. It codes for CASSVGEEYTEAFF.

The genes are TRBV6-6 and TRBJ1-1, with D tentatively TRBD1 (6 bases). This CDR3 contains 14 residues. The V end lost 1 base, the J end lost 4 bases, and 10 bases lay between the germline ends. Germline V gene sequence: CDR1 MNHNY, CDR2 SVGAGI (reference sequence). The CDR3 DNA reads as TGTGCCAGCAGTTACTTACAGGGTACCACTGAAGCTTTCTTT. It codes for CASSYLQGTTEAFF.

This clone was recorded only once. The chain uses TRBV5-5 and TRBJ1-4; 7 bases align to TRBD1. Germline V lookup: CDR1 SGHKS, CDR2 YYEKEE (reference sequence). V lost 4 bases to trimming and J lost 0 bases; unmatched junction nucleotides: 9. There are 17 residues in the CDR3. This CDR3 is CASSLDRVVATNEKLFF. The CDR3 DNA reads as TGTGCCAGCAGCCTCGACAGGGTCGTTGCAACTAATGAAAAACTGTTTTTT.

The V and J genes are TRBV29-1 and TRBJ1-2; maybe TRBD1 (5 bases). V was cut by 6 bases and J by 5 bases, with 16 bases left in between. There are 13 residues in the CDR3. Germline CDR1 reads SQVTM; CDR2 reads ANQGSEA. The CDR3 nucleotides are TGCAGCGTCCCCCCTGGGCAGGGATATGGCTACACCTTC. Protein sequence: CSVPPGQGYGYTF.

The chain carries TRBV15 and TRBJ2-7, with no clear D. V dropped 3 bases and J dropped 5 bases, with 11 bases sitting between them. The germline CDR1 and CDR2 sequences are LNHNV and YYDKDF (reference sequence). This CDR3 has 13 amino acids. CDR3 sequence (DNA): TGTGCCACCAGCAGGAGTTTAAGTGACGAGCAGTACTTC. It codes for CATSRSLSDEQYF.

The gene calls are TRBV15 and TRBJ2-5; tentative D call: TRBD1 (9 bases). Trimming cost V 4 bases and J 9 bases, with 18 bases left between them. This CDR3 comprises 14 residues. CDR1 and CDR2 (germline): LNHNV, YYDKDF (reference sequence). The CDR3 nucleotides are TGTGCCACCAGCACCGGGGGGGACAGGGAGGCCCAGTACTTC. Its translation is CATSTGGDREAQYF.

V and J are TRBV25-1 and TRBJ1-2, with D uncertain. V was trimmed by 3 bases and J by 3 bases, leaving 20 bases between them. Germline CDR1 MGHDK, CDR2 SYGVNS. The CDR3 loop spans 17 amino acids. The CDR3 sequence: CASSESPFSAGHYGYTF. In nucleotides, the CDR3 is TGTGCCAGCAGTGAGTCTCCCTTCTCGGCAGGCCACTATGGCTACACCTTC.

This clone appeared a few times. The chain is built from TRBV6-5 and TRBJ1-2; weak D call: TRBD1 (6 bases). The ends were cut back, 0 bases at V and 6 bases at J, with 11 bases in the middle. In germline, CDR1 is MNHEY, CDR2 SVGAGI. This CDR3 comprises 14 residues. The CDR3 DNA follows: TGTGCCAGCAGTTACTCCTGGGGGCTCGATGGCTACACCTTC. This gives the protein CASSYSWGLDGYTF.

V gene TRBV20-1 combines with J gene TRBJ1-5; D remains unclear. The CDR3 runs 11 residues. In germline, CDR1 is DFQATT, CDR2 SNEGSKA (reference sequence). The ends were cut back, 7 bases at V and 2 bases at J, with 6 bases in the middle. The CDR3 sequence: CSDGGNQPQHF. CDR3 nucleotides: TGCAGTGATGGAGGCAATCAGCCCCAGCATTTT.

This clone was seen a handful of times. The gene calls are TRBV11-3 and TRBJ1-5; D possibly corresponds to TRBD1 (6 bases). The length of the CDR3 is 11 residues. CDR1 is SGHNT and CDR2 is YENEEA in the germline V gene. Between the trimmed V and J ends, which lost 10 bases and 7 bases, there was a span of 11 bases. DNA of the CDR3: TGTGCCACCTATGGGGGCCAGCCCCAGCATTTT. Translated: CATYGGQPQHF.

This chain uses TRBV5-1 with TRBJ1-2; no definite D call. CDR1 is SGHRS, CDR2 YFSETQ, per germline. The CDR3 loop spans 15 amino acids. V gave up 0 bases and J gave up 5 bases, with 14 bases separating them. The CDR3 reads CASSLAVGEGYGYTF. The CDR3 nucleotides are TGCGCCAGCAGCTTGGCCGTGGGAGAAGGGTATGGCTACACCTTC. The full variable domain, rest sourced from reference TRBV5-1 and TRBJ1-2, is KAGVTQTPRYLIKTRGQQVTLSCSPISGHRSVSWYQQTPGQGLQFLFEYFSETQRNKGNFPGRFSGRQFSNSRSEMNVSTLELGDSALYLCASSLAVGEGYGYTFGSGTRLTVV.

The V call is TRBV21-1, the J call TRBJ2-1; the table gives TRBD2 as D, unverified against the DNA. TRBV21-1 is recorded as a pseudogene. This CDR3 has 14 amino acids. The CDR3 loop is CASSKIRGGNEQFF. The CDR3 region has the DNA TGTGCCAGCAGCAAAATTCGGGGGGGGAATGAGCAGTTCTTC.

The V and J genes are TRBV4-1 and TRBJ2-3; D possibly corresponds to TRBD1 (6 bases). Germline loops: CDR1 MGHRA, CDR2 YSYEKL. The V end lost 1 base, the J end lost 5 bases, and 13 bases lay between the germline ends. CDR3 length: 15 amino acids. DNA of the CDR3: TGCGCCAGCAGCCAAGCAAGGGGGTTTGGAGATACGCAGTATTTT. It translates to CASSQARGFGDTQYF.

Only a few counts were recorded for this clone. The J gene is TRBJ2-6, the V gene TRBV9; a weak D match, TRBD1 (5 bases). The CDR3 loop spans 15 amino acids. Germline CDR1 and CDR2: SGDLS and YYNGEE. Trimming cost V 3 bases and J 2 bases, with 9 bases left between them. CDR3 in DNA: TGTGCCAGCAGCGCCATGGGGCCTGGGGCCAACGTCCTGACTTTC. It encodes CASSAMGPGANVLTF.

This chain joins TRBV7-8 and TRBJ2-3; 8 bases match TRBD2. Looked up from germline, CDR1 is SGHVS and CDR2 is FQNEAQ. The CDR3 is 20 amino acids. Trimming at V came to 1 base and at J to 2 bases, leaving 17 bases not matched to a gene. This CDR3 is CASSLEGEGGSGAPTDTQYF. CDR3 coding DNA: TGTGCCAGCAGCTTAGAGGGGGAAGGTGGTAGCGGGGCCCCCACAGATACGCAGTATTTT.

This chain links TRBV19 with TRBJ2-1, with a weak D call TRBD2 (7 bases). Germline CDR1 reads LNHDA; CDR2 reads SQIVND (reference sequence). This CDR3 comprises 15 residues. Trimming removed 3 bases at V and 8 bases at J, with 17 bases between. CDR3 residues: CASSISGTRGDEQFF. Here the CDR3 DNA reads TGTGCCAGTAGTATTTCCGGGACACGGGGGGATGAGCAGTTCTTC.

The chain employs TRBV7-9 and TRBJ2-3, with TRBD1 matching 7 bases. Germline values: CDR1 SEHNR, CDR2 FQNEAQ (reference sequence). The CDR3 runs 15 residues. Unmatched junction bases numbered 3, after V lost 1 base and J lost 2 bases. CDR3 nucleotide sequence: TGTGCCAGCAGCTTAGGGACAGGCCACACAGATACGCAGTATTTT. Its protein is CASSLGTGHTDTQYF.

The chain joins TRBV15 to TRBJ2-5; the match to TRBD1 covers 10 bases. CDR1 is LNHNV, CDR2 YYDKDF, per germline (reference sequence). CDR3 size: 16 residues. The ends lost 3 bases at V and 5 bases at J; junction bases unmatched: 9. CDR3 loop: CATSRVTGGLQETQYF. The CDR3 DNA reads as TGTGCCACCAGCAGGGTGACAGGGGGCTTGCAGGAGACCCAGTACTTC.

CDR3 DNA: TGTGCCAGCAGTTTATCGAGTACAGGGGGTTCACCCCTCCACTTT. It encodes CASSLSSTGGSPLHF. The chain carries TRBV27 and TRBJ1-6; 8 bases are shared with TRBD1. CDR3 length: 15 amino acids. V shed 0 bases and J 9 bases; nucleotides not matched to a gene: 4. Per the germline V gene, CDR1 is MNHEY and CDR2 is SMNVEV (reference sequence).

About this clone: The germline gene is not matched at one end of the junction; a read error may be the cause. The V and J genes are TRBV7-7 and TRBJ2-2, with D hard to call. Per the germline V gene, CDR1 is SSHAT and CDR2 is FNYEAQ (reference sequence). There are 16 residues in the CDR3. The CDR3 bases are TGTGCTAGCAGCTTTCGGAGCTCGAACGTCCCCGGGGAGCTGTTTTTT. It codes for CASSFRSSNVPGELFF.

The V and J genes are TRBV18 and TRBJ2-7, with D tentatively TRBD1 (6 bases). The germline gives CDR1 KGHSH, CDR2 LQKENI. The CDR3 contains 15 residues. The germline V and J ends were trimmed by 3 bases and 1 base, with 13 bases remaining between them. In DNA, the CDR3 is TGTGCCAGCTCACCTCAACAGGGCCCTTCCTACGAGCAGTACTTC. It yields the protein CASSPQQGPSYEQYF.

This chain joins TRBV5-4 and TRBJ1-2; 7 nucleotides match TRBD1. Germline lookup yields CDR1 SGHNT and CDR2 YYREEE (reference sequence). V was pared by 9 bases and J by 4 bases, with 6 bases of the junction left unmatched. The CDR3 is 12 amino acids. The chain's CDR3 is CATPTGPYGYTF. CDR3 nucleotide sequence: TGTGCCACCCCGACAGGGCCCTATGGCTACACCTTC.

This clone was observed once. This chain links TRBV11-2 with TRBJ2-2; 14 nucleotides agree with TRBD2. This CDR3 is 19 amino acids long. J was trimmed by 0 bases and V by 5 bases; bases with no gene match: 8. Germline CDR1 is SGHAT and CDR2 is FQNNGV. In DNA, the CDR3 is TGTGCCAGCAGCCGGTCGACTAGCGGGAGGGCCCCGAACACCGGGGAGCTGTTTTTT. Translating gives CASSRSTSGRAPNTGELFF.

The chain has TRBV7-9 and TRBJ1-1; TRBD1 might be the D (6 bases). V lost 6 bases and J 6 bases, leaving 14 bases between the germline ends. Germline V gene sequence: CDR1 SEHNR, CDR2 FQNEAQ (reference sequence). There are 13 residues in the CDR3. CDR3 nucleotide sequence: TGTGCCAGCAGATCAGGGGTTGGCGCTGAAGCTTTCTTT. As protein: CASRSGVGAEAFF.

The chain recombines TRBV11-2 with TRBJ2-2; 10 bases are shared with TRBD2. The CDR3 totals 14 residues. The trim removed 2 bases at V and 8 bases at J, leaving 2 bases unmatched. Germline V gives CDR1 SGHAT, CDR2 FQNNGV. Here the CDR3 DNA reads TGTGCCAGCAGCTTAAGCGGGGGGGCGGGGGAGCTGTTTTTT. Protein: CASSLSGGAGELFF.

The J gene is TRBJ2-2, the V gene TRBV7-3; possible D gene TRBD2, 5 bases. Looked up from germline, CDR1 is SGHTA and CDR2 is FQGTGA. V lost 3 bases, J lost 8 bases, and 10 bases lay in between. The CDR3 loop spans 13 amino acids. CDR3 loop: CASSFPGSGELFF. The CDR3 DNA reads TGTGCCAGCAGCTTTCCGGGATCTGGGGAGCTGTTTTTT.